The 6 T cell receptor beta chains below come from one sample, sequenced in a study of blood T cell repertoires in COVID-19. Libraries were prepared by immunoSEQ multiplex PCR; TCRdb keeps only in-frame clonotypes and omits some of them. This table holds about 120,000 clones, roughly 89% found once. Sample: peripheral blood. The receptors were sampled from a woman aged 60-75 years with COVID-19, enrolled during active disease.

The chain uses TRBV19 and TRBJ2-2; TRBD2 aligns across 13 bases. This CDR3 is 18 amino acids long. Germline values: CDR1 LNHDA, CDR2 SQIVND (reference sequence). V dropped 5 bases and J dropped 0; count of bases not matched to a gene: 6. CDR3 residues: CASSHRLAGGPNTGELFF. The CDR3 coding sequence is TGTGCCAGTAGTCACCGACTAGCGGGGGGCCCGAACACCGGGGAGCTGTTTTTT.

Only a few counts were recorded for this clone. The rearrangement uses TRBV6-1 and TRBJ1-1; 9 nucleotides align to TRBD1. The ends lost 6 bases at V and 3 bases at J; junction bases unmatched: 5. CDR3 length equals 14 residues. Germline values: CDR1 MNHNS, CDR2 SASEGT. CDR3 coding DNA: TGTGCCAGCAGGAGGACAGGGGACCACACTGAAGCTTTCTTT. This encodes CASRRTGDHTEAFF.

V and J are TRBV5-6 and TRBJ1-1; TRBD1 matches at 11 bases. V was clipped by 4 bases and J by 5 bases; unmatched bases: 4. Germline CDR1 SGHDT, CDR2 YYEEEE. This CDR3 has 14 residues. CDR3 in DNA: TGTGCCAGCAGCGAGGGACAGGGGGTGACTGAAGCTTTCTTT. Translation gives CASSEGQGVTEAFF.

J is TRBJ1-1 and V is TRBV19, with D maybe TRBD1 (6 bases). Per the germline V gene, CDR1 is LNHDA and CDR2 is SQIVND (reference sequence). This CDR3 region has 14 residues. The V and J ends lost 7 bases and 4 bases respectively, with 16 bases between them. The CDR3 protein is CASIAGGLGTEAFF. CDR3 in DNA: TGTGCCAGTATAGCGGGGGGCTTGGGCACTGAAGCTTTCTTT.

The V gene is TRBV11-2, the J gene TRBJ2-2; 11 nucleotides line up with TRBD1. The CDR3 is made up of 16 amino acids. Germline CDR1 is SGHAT and CDR2 is FQNNGV. The J segment lost 2 bases and the V segment lost 5 bases, leaving 4 bases of the junction unmatched. CDR3 sequence: CASSPRTGGNTGELFF. CDR3 bases: TGTGCCAGCAGCCCAAGGACAGGGGGCAACACCGGGGAGCTGTTTTTT. The complete variable domain, with remaining parts taken from reference TRBV11-2 and TRBJ2-2, reads EAGVAQSPRYKIIEKRQSVAFWCNPISGHATLYWYQQILGQGPKLLIQFQNNGVVDDSQLPKDRFSAERLKGVDSTLKIQPAKLEDSAVYLCASSPRTGGNTGELFFGEGSRLTVL.

V gene TRBV7-2 combines with J gene TRBJ2-2, with unresolved D. Trimming took 1 base from V and 2 from J, leaving 11 bases between them. The CDR3 has 16 residues. CDR1 and CDR2 from the germline V gene are SGHTA and FQGNSA. The CDR3 nucleotides are TGTGCCAGCAGCTTAGGTACAGCCGCCAACACCGGGGAGCTGTTTTTT. This codes for CASSLGTAANTGELFF. The full variable domain, with the rest looked up from reference TRBV7-2 and TRBJ2-2, is GAGVSQSPSNKVTEKGKDVELRCDPISGHTALYWYRQSLGQGLEFLIYFQGNSAPDKSGLPSDRFSAERTGGSVSTLTIQRTQQEDSAVYLCASSLGTAANTGELFFGEGSRLTVL.